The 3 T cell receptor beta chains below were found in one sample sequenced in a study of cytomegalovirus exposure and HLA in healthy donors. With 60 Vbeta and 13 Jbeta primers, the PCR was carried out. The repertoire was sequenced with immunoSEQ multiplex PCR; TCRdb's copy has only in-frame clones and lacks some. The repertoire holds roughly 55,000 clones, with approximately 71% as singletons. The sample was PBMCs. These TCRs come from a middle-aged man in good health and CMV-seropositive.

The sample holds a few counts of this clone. The CDR3 DNA is TGTGCCAGCAGGTTTGATTGGGACTTCTCCTACGAGCAGTACTTC. Translating gives CASRFDWDFSYEQYF. The genes are TRBV6-1 and TRBJ2-5, with a weak D call TRBD2 (6 bases). TRBJ2-7 explains the end of the DNA better; the J call may be wrong. The CDR3 runs to 15 residues. Looked up from germline, CDR1 is MNHNS and CDR2 is SASEGT.

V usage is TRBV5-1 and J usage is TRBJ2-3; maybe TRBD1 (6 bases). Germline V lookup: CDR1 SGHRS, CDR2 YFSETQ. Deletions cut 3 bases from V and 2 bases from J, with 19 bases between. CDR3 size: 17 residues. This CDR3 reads CASSSRFIRGHTDTQYF. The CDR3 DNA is TGCGCCAGCAGCTCAAGATTTATCAGGGGACACACAGATACGCAGTATTTT.

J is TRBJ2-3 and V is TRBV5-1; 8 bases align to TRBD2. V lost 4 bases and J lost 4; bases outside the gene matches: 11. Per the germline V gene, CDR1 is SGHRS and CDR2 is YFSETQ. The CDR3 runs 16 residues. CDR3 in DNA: TGCGCCAGCAGCCTAAGCGGGGGACCGGCCCCAGATACGCAGTATTTT. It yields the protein CASSLSGGPAPDTQYF. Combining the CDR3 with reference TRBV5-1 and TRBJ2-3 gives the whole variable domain KAGVTQTPRYLIKTRGQQVTLSCSPISGHRSVSWYQQTPGQGLQFLFEYFSETQRNKGNFPGRFSGRQFSNSRSEMNVSTLELGDSALYLCASSLSGGPAPDTQYFGPGTRLTVL.